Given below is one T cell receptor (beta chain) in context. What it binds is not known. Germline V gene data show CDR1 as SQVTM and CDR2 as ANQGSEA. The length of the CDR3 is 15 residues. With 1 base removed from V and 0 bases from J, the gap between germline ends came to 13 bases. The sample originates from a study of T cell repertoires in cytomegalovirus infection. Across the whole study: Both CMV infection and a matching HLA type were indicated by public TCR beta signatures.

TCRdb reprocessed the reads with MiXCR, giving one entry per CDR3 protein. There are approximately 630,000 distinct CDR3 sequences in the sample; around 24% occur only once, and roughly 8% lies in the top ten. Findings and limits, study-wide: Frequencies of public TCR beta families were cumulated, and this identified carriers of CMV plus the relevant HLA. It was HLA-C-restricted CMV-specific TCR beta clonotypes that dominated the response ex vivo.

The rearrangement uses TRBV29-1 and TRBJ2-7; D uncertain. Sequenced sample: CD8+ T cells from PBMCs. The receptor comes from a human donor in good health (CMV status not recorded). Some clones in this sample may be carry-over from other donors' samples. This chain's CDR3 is CSVEVWTQSSYEQYF. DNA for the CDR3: TGCAGCGTTGAAGTGTGGACCCAGAGCTCCTACGAGCAGTACTTC.